This entry concerns a single T cell receptor (beta chain). The target antigen is unknown. Molecular-barcoded quantitative 5'-RACE produced these TCR beta libraries. TCRdb recomputed calls from the 5' RACE reads with MiXCR, one row per CDR3 protein. The sample lists some 340,000 distinct CDR3 sequences; approximately 15% were seen once. This sample stems from a study of CD8 T cells in ankylosing spondylitis. CDR1 DFQATT and CDR2 SNEGSKA come from the germline V gene (reference sequence). The CDR3 has 13 amino acids. V was clipped by 2 bases and J by 5 bases, with 12 bases between them. Findings of the study overall: Matched ankylosing spondylitis synovial fluid reportedly contained a significantly enriched population of disease-linked clones. Among TCR beta sequences, a motif of roughly 8 highly homologous variants appeared characteristic of ankylosing spondylitis blood.

Sequencing was carried out using blood, either unsorted or a sorted T cell fraction (not recorded which). The sequence derives from a male donor with ankylosing spondylitis or in good health (not recorded which). The chain employs TRBV20-1 and TRBJ2-5, with no clear D. This chain's CDR3 is CSARLGHGETQYF. In DNA form, the CDR3 reads TGCAGTGCTAGACTAGGGCACGGGGAGACCCAGTACTTC.